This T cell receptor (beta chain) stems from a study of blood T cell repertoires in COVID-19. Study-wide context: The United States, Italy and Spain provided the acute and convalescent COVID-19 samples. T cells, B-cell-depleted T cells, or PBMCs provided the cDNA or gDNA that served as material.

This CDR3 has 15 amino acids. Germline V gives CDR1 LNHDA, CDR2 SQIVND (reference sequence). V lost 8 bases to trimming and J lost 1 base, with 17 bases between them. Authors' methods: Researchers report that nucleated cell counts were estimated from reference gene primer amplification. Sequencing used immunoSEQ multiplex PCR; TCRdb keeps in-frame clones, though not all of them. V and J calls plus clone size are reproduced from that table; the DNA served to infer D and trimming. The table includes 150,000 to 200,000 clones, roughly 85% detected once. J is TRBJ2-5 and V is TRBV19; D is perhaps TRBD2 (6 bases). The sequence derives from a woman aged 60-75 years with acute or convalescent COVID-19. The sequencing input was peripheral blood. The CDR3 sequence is CASSPGGRAQETQYF. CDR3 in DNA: TGTGCCAGTTCCCCCGGGGGACGCGCCCAAGAGACCCAGTACTTC. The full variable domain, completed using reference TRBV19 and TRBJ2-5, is DGGITQSPKYLFRKEGQNVTLSCEQNLNHDAMYWYRQDPGQGLRLIYYSQIVNDFQKGDIAEGYSVSREKKESFPLTVTSAQKNPTAFYLCASSPGGRAQETQYFGPGTRLLVL.